The 23 T cell receptor beta chains given below trace back to one sample, sequenced in a study of a mutant IDH1 vaccine in newly diagnosed glioma. Here immunoSEQ multiplex PCR was the method, and the copy in TCRdb shows in-frame clones only, minus some. The sample yields over 55,000 clones, around 82% seen once. Their cognate antigens are unknown. Sample time point: week 5, during vaccination. With topical imiquimod, each dose of the vaccine consisted of 300 ug of mutant IDH1 20-mer peptide. Material: PBMCs, obtained from a glioma patient whose treatment included an IDH1 peptide vaccine. The origin of the receptors is a woman aged 18-29 years with glioma. Some clones in this sample may be carry-over from other donors' samples.

The chain combines TRBV7-7 with TRBJ2-1; 9 bases align to TRBD2. CDR3 size: 17 residues. Germline CDR1 is SSHAT and CDR2 is FNYEAQ (reference sequence). V gave up 1 base and J gave up 8 bases; unmatched junction bases: 12. CDR3 loop: CASSLGGGGAISDEQFF. CDR3 nucleotides: TGTGCCAGCAGCTTAGGCGGCGGGGGGGCAATCAGCGATGAGCAGTTCTTC. Full variable domain (remainder filled in from reference TRBV7-7 and TRBJ2-1): GAGVSQSPRYKVTKRGQDVTLRCDPISSHATLYWYQQALGQGPEFLTYFNYEAQPDKSGLPSDRFSAERPEGSISTLTIQRTEQRDSAMYRCASSLGGGGAISDEQFFGPGTRLTVL.

Here the CDR3 DNA reads TGTGCCAGCGGTGCCGGGACAGGTCACATTCAGTACTTC. Protein sequence: CASGAGTGHIQYF. The chain has TRBV6-1 and TRBJ2-4; 8 nucleotides line up with TRBD1. The CDR3 extends over 13 amino acids. Per germline, CDR1 MNHNS and CDR2 SASEGT. Germline trimming cut 8 bases from V and 8 bases from J; bases unmatched to any gene: 8.

The V and J genes are TRBV5-3 and TRBJ2-3; D is undetermined. TRBV5-3 has ORF status, its function being uncertain. This CDR3 has 15 amino acids. V was shortened by 6 bases and J by 2 bases, with 16 bases between the two germline ends. In DNA, the CDR3 is TGTGCCAGAACGGAGTGGCAGCTGATCACAGATACGCAGTATTTT. Translated: CARTEWQLITDTQYF.

This sequence joins TRBV7-9 and TRBJ2-7; TRBD1 matches at 9 bases. In germline, CDR1 is SEHNR, CDR2 FQNEAQ (reference sequence). J lost 4 bases, V lost 5 bases, and 9 bases had no gene match. The CDR3 has 15 amino acids. CDR3 loop: CASSVALGTGYEQYF. DNA of the CDR3: TGTGCCAGCAGCGTCGCCCTCGGGACAGGGTACGAGCAGTACTTC.

The chain carries TRBV7-7 and TRBJ2-1; the D gene is possibly TRBD1 (5 bases). CDR3 length: 15 residues. V was trimmed by 5 bases and J by 0 bases, leaving 11 bases between them. Per germline, CDR1 SSHAT and CDR2 FNYEAQ (reference sequence). The CDR3, as DNA: TGTGCCAGCAGCCGGACACTCAGCTCCTACAATGAGCAGTTCTTC. The encoded protein is CASSRTLSSYNEQFF.

The chain employs TRBV5-6 and TRBJ1-2, with TRBD1 identical over 11 bases. Germline CDR1 and CDR2: SGHDT and YYEEEE. The CDR3 has 17 residues. V was pared by 6 bases and J by 5 bases, with 15 bases of the junction left unmatched. CDR3 nucleotide sequence: TGTGCCAGCATCCTCCGGACAGGGGGCATTCTAGGATATGGCTACACCTTC. Translating it yields CASILRTGGILGYGYTF.

The rearrangement links TRBV9 to TRBJ2-4; 15 bases are shared with TRBD2. Germline V lookup: CDR1 SGDLS, CDR2 YYNGEE. The CDR3 is made up of 15 amino acids. The trim removed 0 bases at V and 11 bases at J, leaving 3 bases unmatched. CDR3 protein: CASSVEGLAGGFQYF. CDR3 in DNA: TGTGCCAGCAGCGTAGAGGGACTAGCGGGGGGTTTTCAGTACTTC.

This rearrangement joins TRBV7-9 to TRBJ1-6; D is unclear. Germline V CDR1 and CDR2: SEHNR, FQNEAQ (reference sequence). The CDR3 is made up of 13 amino acids. V was trimmed by 10 bases and J by 4 bases, leaving 11 bases between them. The CDR3 spells CAIDVVYNSPLHF. DNA for the CDR3: TGTGCCATCGATGTCGTTTATAATTCACCCCTCCACTTT.

V is TRBV5-1 and J is TRBJ2-1, with 10 bases lining up with TRBD2. The V gene end was trimmed by 2 bases and the J gene end by 3 bases; junction bases not matched to a gene: 5. The length of the CDR3 is 16 residues. The V gene's germline CDR1 is SGHRS and CDR2 YFSETQ. The CDR3 reads CASSLIAGGLYNEQFF. DNA for the CDR3: TGCGCCAGCAGCTTAATAGCGGGAGGACTCTACAATGAGCAGTTCTTC.

This clone was found a few times. The chain couples TRBV5-1 to TRBJ2-1, with 11 bases matching TRBD2. The V and J ends lost 4 bases and 2 bases, in that order; junction bases with no gene match: 5. CDR1 SGHRS and CDR2 YFSETQ come from the germline V gene. This CDR3 region has 16 residues. In DNA form, the CDR3 reads TGCGCCAGCAGCCCCCAGACTAGCGGGGCCTACAATGAGCAGTTCTTC. Translating it yields CASSPQTSGAYNEQFF.

The chain is built from TRBV4-1 and TRBJ2-1; 7 nucleotides line up with TRBD2. Per germline, CDR1 MGHRA and CDR2 YSYEKL. This CDR3 has 15 residues. V gave up 4 bases and J gave up 0 bases; unmatched junction bases: 3. CDR3: CASSPRLASYNEQFF. The DNA for the CDR3 is TGCGCCAGCAGCCCCCGACTAGCCTCCTACAATGAGCAGTTCTTC.

J is TRBJ1-3 and V is TRBV9, with D unresolved. The CDR3 runs to 15 residues. Germline CDR1 is SGDLS and CDR2 is YYNGEE. V was shortened by 4 bases and J by 0 bases, with 11 bases between the two germline ends. This CDR3 reads CASSPLSVSGNTIYF. The CDR3 coding sequence is TGTGCCAGCAGCCCCTTATCGGTCTCTGGAAACACCATATATTTT.

The gene calls are TRBV9 and TRBJ2-5; 8 positions match TRBD2. This CDR3 comprises 18 residues. The germline CDR1 and CDR2 sequences are SGDLS and YYNGEE. V was pared by 0 bases and J by 0 bases, with 10 bases of the junction left unmatched. The CDR3 spells CASSVAGGASGYQETQYF. The CDR3, as DNA: TGTGCCAGCAGCGTAGCGGGAGGGGCTAGCGGCTACCAAGAGACCCAGTACTTC.

This chain connects TRBV13 to TRBJ1-5, with D unresolved. V shed 3 bases and J shed 2 bases, with 5 bases lying between them. This CDR3 contains 13 residues. In germline, CDR1 is PRHDT, CDR2 FYEKMQ (reference sequence). DNA of the CDR3: TGTGCCAGCAGCTTGTTTGGCAATCAGCCCCAGCATTTT. This gives the protein CASSLFGNQPQHF.

This CDR3 reads CASSPFRDSYEQYF. The CDR3 DNA is TGTGCCAGCAGCCCCTTTCGCGATTCCTACGAGCAGTACTTC. The chain combines TRBV7-3 with TRBJ2-7; D remains ambiguous. Germline V gene lookup returns CDR1 SGHTA and CDR2 FQGTGA. V was shortened by 5 bases and J by 1 base, with 12 bases between the two germline ends. CDR3 length: 14 residues.

This clone was found a few times. The chain uses TRBV5-6 and TRBJ2-3, with D possibly matching TRBD2 (6 bases). V was clipped by 3 bases and J by 6 bases, with 14 bases between them. CDR1 is SGHDT, CDR2 YYEEEE, per germline. The CDR3 is 14 amino acids. CDR3 bases: TGTGCCAGCAGCTCAGGGCCTCGGGGGGATACGCAGTATTTT. This sequence encodes CASSSGPRGDTQYF.

In DNA, the CDR3 is TGTGCCAGCAGTTTAGGAGGGGGTCAGCCCCAGCATTTT. Its translation is CASSLGGGQPQHF. The genes are TRBV27 and TRBJ1-5; TRBD1 might be the D (6 bases). The V gene's germline CDR1 is MNHEY and CDR2 SMNVEV (reference sequence). CDR3 length: 13 residues. V was pared by 2 bases and J by 6 bases, with 8 bases between.

The chain uses TRBV6-1 and TRBJ1-4, with D hard to call. V lost 4 bases and J 6 bases, leaving 12 bases between the germline ends. Looked up from germline, CDR1 is MNHNS and CDR2 is SASEGT. CDR3 length equals 14 residues. The CDR3 protein is CASSVSWGYEKLFF. The CDR3 region has the DNA TGTGCCAGCAGTGTGAGTTGGGGTTATGAAAAACTGTTTTTT.

The chain has TRBV20-1 and TRBJ2-5; D is unresolved. The J call is uncertain, as TRBJ2-7 better fits the DNA end. This CDR3 is built from 11 residues. CDR1 and CDR2 from the germline V gene are DFQATT and SNEGSKA (reference sequence). The CDR3 loop is CSARVLYEQYF. The CDR3 DNA reads as TGCAGTGCTAGGGTCCTCTACGAGCAGTACTTC.

The CDR3 sequence is CACTQGNYGYTF. The CDR3 region has the DNA TGTGCCTGTACCCAGGGGAACTATGGCTACACCTTC. This chain connects TRBV30 to TRBJ1-2; D is possibly TRBD1 (6 bases). Germline CDR1 is GTSNPN and CDR2 is SVGIG (reference sequence). V was shortened by 6 bases and J by 2 bases, with 10 bases between the two germline ends. This CDR3 spans 12 amino acids.

This chain connects TRBV6-1 to TRBJ2-1; a weak D match, TRBD2 (5 bases). The V gene's germline CDR1 is MNHNS and CDR2 SASEGT. The CDR3 is 12 amino acids. Trimming shortened V by 11 bases and J by 6 bases, and 14 bases separated the two germline ends. CDR3 amino acids: CASLEAVNEQFF. CDR3 sequence (DNA): TGTGCCTCCTTGGAGGCAGTCAATGAGCAGTTCTTC.

The chain couples TRBV9 to TRBJ1-2, with 8 positions matching TRBD1. The V gene's germline CDR1 is SGDLS and CDR2 YYNGEE. This CDR3 region has 15 residues. V lost 0 bases and J lost 4; bases outside the gene matches: 5. The CDR3 DNA reads as TGTGCCAGCAGCGTAGAGGGGGGGACAGGCTATGGCTACACCTTC. Its protein is CASSVEGGTGYGYTF.

The chain combines TRBV19 with TRBJ1-1; D is possibly TRBD1 (5 bases). The V gene lost 3 bases and the J gene lost 7 bases, with 12 bases spanning the gap. The germline gives CDR1 LNHDA, CDR2 SQIVND (reference sequence). CDR3 length: 13 amino acids. The CDR3 reads CASSIDPDIEAFF. CDR3 DNA sequence: TGTGCCAGTAGTATTGACCCGGACATTGAAGCTTTCTTT.